Following are 7 T cell receptor beta chains from one sample sequenced in a study of shared clonotypes between healthy human individuals. The table came from immunoSEQ multiplex PCR; TCRdb's copy has only in-frame clones and leaves some out. The profile shows some 2,100,000 clones, almost 96% of them singletons. The sequencing input was naive CD4+ T cells sorted from blood. Documented subset: CD45RA+ positively selected. Source of these receptors: a man younger than 35 in good health.

The chain uses TRBV27 and TRBJ2-3; D uncertain. Trimming removed 3 bases from V and 4 bases from J, with 2 bases in between. Per the germline V gene, CDR1 is MNHEY and CDR2 is SMNVEV (reference sequence). The CDR3 is 11 amino acids. CDR3 amino acids: CASSFADTQYF. For the CDR3, the DNA is TGTGCCAGCAGTTTCGCAGATACGCAGTATTTT.

As to this clone: Other nucleotide sequences from this sample produce the same CDR3. The J gene is TRBJ1-5, the V gene TRBV6-5, with no clear D. Germline CDR1 MNHEY, CDR2 SVGAGI. V lost 3 bases, J lost 1 base, and 4 bases lay in between. The CDR3 extends over 13 amino acids. CDR3 DNA sequence: TGTGCCAGCAGTTATGGCAGCAATCAGCCCCAGCATTTT. As protein: CASSYGSNQPQHF.

This chain connects TRBV9 to TRBJ2-2; possible D gene TRBD1, 5 bases. CDR1 and CDR2 (germline): SGDLS, YYNGEE. This CDR3 has 14 amino acids. V lost 0 bases and J lost 9, with 12 bases in between. The CDR3 DNA reads as TGTGCCAGCAGCGTAGTATCCCAGGGCAGGGAGCTGTTTTTT. This translates into CASSVVSQGRELFF.

This CDR3 is CASSLAVAKNIQYF. Here the CDR3 DNA reads TGTGCCAGCAGCTTAGCGGTAGCCAAAAACATTCAGTACTTC. V usage is TRBV7-8 and J usage is TRBJ2-4; D remains unclear. The CDR3 runs 14 residues. Trimming shortened V by 0 bases and J by 0 bases, and 3 bases separated the two germline ends. The germline gives CDR1 SGHVS, CDR2 FQNEAQ.

This chain links TRBV5-4 with TRBJ2-3; TRBD1 aligns across 7 bases. J gave up 4 bases and V 4 bases, and 6 bases lay outside the gene matches. Germline-derived CDR1 and CDR2 are SGHNT and YYREEE (reference sequence). This CDR3 has 14 amino acids. This chain's CDR3 is CASSRGQAPDTQYF. DNA of the CDR3: TGTGCCAGCAGCAGAGGACAGGCCCCAGATACGCAGTATTTT.

This chain links TRBV19 with TRBJ2-2; tentatively, D is TRBD2 (6 bases). V gave up 4 bases and J gave up 6 bases, with 15 bases separating them. The CDR3 is 15 amino acids. CDR1 and CDR2 from the germline V gene are LNHDA and SQIVND (reference sequence). The CDR3 is CASSKRGGAPGELFF. The DNA of the CDR3 is TGTGCCAGTAGTAAAAGAGGAGGGGCTCCCGGGGAGCTGTTTTTT.

The chain carries TRBV9 and TRBJ2-1; D remains unclear. The CDR3 loop spans 13 amino acids. Deletions cut 4 bases from V and 8 bases from J, with 13 bases between. CDR1 and CDR2 (germline): SGDLS, YYNGEE. CDR3 residues: CASSSKLLHEQFF. The CDR3 bases are TGTGCCAGCAGCTCCAAACTATTGCATGAGCAGTTCTTC.